Below are 11 T cell receptor beta chains sequenced from a single sample in a study of molecular identifiers for immune sequencing clone quantification. One entry per CDR3 protein results from TCRdb running MiXCR on the PCR reads. In the table there are about 100,000 distinct CDR3 sequences, 36% of which are singletons. Material: naive CD8+ T cells from blood, with Jurkat cell RNA spiked in. Subset noted: FACS-sorted CD8+CD4-CCR7+CD45RA+ naive T cells. The receptors here all came from a human donor in good health. Some libraries in this study had Jurkat cell RNA spiked in.

Of note for this clonotype: In this CDR3 the conserved last residue, phenylalanine or tryptophan, is missing, so a read error is likely. V is TRBV27 and J is TRBJ2-3, with D perhaps given as TRBD1 or TRBD2 (5 bases each). The ends were cut back, 6 bases at V and 11 bases at J, with 12 bases in the middle. The V gene's germline CDR1 is MNHEY and CDR2 SMNVEV (reference sequence). This CDR3 comprises 11 residues. CDR3 in DNA: TGTGCCAGCAGGACCGGGACGCTGCAGTATTCT. It encodes CASRTGTLQYS.

As for this clonotype: This could be a read error, since a much larger clone is one nucleotide away. The chain carries TRBV7-2 and TRBJ2-3; a possible D gene is TRBD2 (6 bases). V lost 5 bases and J lost 4, with 16 bases in between. From germline, CDR1 is SGHTA and CDR2 FQGNSA. This CDR3 is 15 amino acids long. The CDR3 protein is CASSPPGPGADTQYF. The CDR3 coding sequence is TGTGCCAGCAGCCCCCCGGGACCGGGGGCAGATACGCAGTATTTT.

This clonotype was seen ten or more times. The chain carries TRBV9 and TRBJ2-2; D is perhaps TRBD2 (5 bases). The V gene lost 0 bases and the J gene lost 3 bases, with 9 bases spanning the gap. The CDR3 runs to 15 residues. Germline V gene lookup returns CDR1 SGDLS and CDR2 YYNGEE. DNA of the CDR3: TGTGCCAGCAGCGTAGGAGCGGACTACACCGGGGAGCTGTTTTTT. This sequence encodes CASSVGADYTGELFF. The entire variable domain, with the rest obtained from reference TRBV9 and TRBJ2-2, is as follows: DSGVTQTPKHLITATGQRVTLRCSPRSGDLSVYWYQQSLDQGLQFLIQYYNGEERAKGNILERFSAQQFPDLHSELNLSSLELGDSALYFCASSVGADYTGELFFGEGSRLTVL.

With regard to this clonotype: With a much larger clone just one base away, this may be a read error. The rearrangement uses TRBV28 and TRBJ1-5; D remains unclear. CDR1 is MDHEN, CDR2 SYDVKM, per germline. The V and J ends lost 4 bases and 0 bases respectively, with 13 bases between them. The CDR3 contains 16 residues. The CDR3: CASSSSGVYSNQPQHF. In DNA form, the CDR3 reads TGTGCCAGCAGTTCTTCCGGGGTATATAGCAATCAGCCCCAGCATTTT.

The chain links TRBV19 to TRBJ2-3, with D unresolved. Germline loops: CDR1 LNHDA, CDR2 SQIVND (reference sequence). Deletions cut 4 bases from V and 4 bases from J, with 12 bases between. This CDR3 spans 14 amino acids. In DNA, the CDR3 is TGTGCCAGTAGTAGCCTTAGTGGCGCAGATACGCAGTATTTT. It is translated as CASSSLSGADTQYF.

The chain has TRBV7-6 and TRBJ1-1; D remains unclear. This CDR3 region has 16 residues. Deletions cut 4 bases from V and 4 bases from J, with 19 bases between. From germline, CDR1 is SGHVS and CDR2 FNYEAQ. The CDR3 nucleotides read TGTGCCAGCAGCTCCTCAGCCCCCGTAAGAGTCACTGAAGCTTTCTTT. As protein: CASSSSAPVRVTEAFF.

V and J are TRBV2 and TRBJ2-7, with no clear D. The germline V and J ends were trimmed by 6 bases and 7 bases, with 13 bases remaining between them. CDR1 and CDR2 from the germline V gene are SNHLY and FYNNEI. The CDR3 has 12 residues. The CDR3 DNA reads TGTGCCAGCAGGGGGTCCTCACCAGAGCAGTACTTC. Encoded protein: CASRGSSPEQYF.

Of note for this clonotype: Given a much more abundant clone one base away, this may be a read error. It is likely a read error, because the conserved phenylalanine at the end of the CDR3 is missing. The chain carries TRBV4-2 and TRBJ1-5; D ambiguous. The V end lost 2 bases, the J end lost 3 bases, and 14 bases lay between the germline ends. Germline V gene sequence: CDR1 LGHNA, CDR2 YNFKEQ. The CDR3 loop spans 16 amino acids. The CDR3 region has the DNA TGTGCCAGCAGCCAATCAAGTCGGACGTTCAATCAGCCCCAGCATTAT. Protein: CASSQSSRTFNQPQHY.

This clonotype was counted many times. The J gene is TRBJ2-5, the V gene TRBV14; D is uncertain. The CDR3 loop spans 14 amino acids. Germline values: CDR1 SGHDN, CDR2 FVKESK. The ends were cut back, 0 bases at V and 2 bases at J, with 7 bases in the middle. The CDR3 sequence is CASSQDRVQETQYF. The DNA for the CDR3 is TGTGCCAGCAGCCAAGATCGGGTACAAGAGACCCAGTACTTC.

As to this clonotype: One base away lies a much larger clone, so this may be a sequencing read error. The chain has TRBV15 and TRBJ2-3, with 9 bases lining up with TRBD2. This CDR3 is built from 16 residues. CDR1 is LNHNV and CDR2 is YYDKDF in the germline V gene (reference sequence). CDR3 in DNA: TGTGCCACCAGCGAATGGCGGGAGGGCCGTGGAGATACGCGGTATTTT. Encoded protein: CATSEWREGRGDTRYF. The variable domain in full, with the rest retrieved from reference TRBV15 and TRBJ2-3, is DAMVIQNPRYQVTQFGKPVTLSCSQTLNHNVMYWYQQKSSQAPKLLFHYYDKDFNNEADTPDNFQSRRPNTSFCFLDIRSPGLGDTAMYLCATSEWREGRGDTRYFGPGTRLTVL.

The CDR3 nucleotides read TGTGCCAGCAGCCACCCGGACGGGAGCGGGGAGCTGTTTTTT. This encodes CASSHPDGSGELFF. The gene calls are TRBV11-2 and TRBJ2-2; perhaps TRBD2 as D (6 bases). Germline V lookup: CDR1 SGHAT, CDR2 FQNNGV. This CDR3 is 14 amino acids long. Trimming stripped 5 bases from V and 7 bases from J, with 14 bases between.